This T cell receptor beta chain was captured by sequencing in a study of T cell responses to AZD1222 COVID-19 vaccine. The germline V and J ends were trimmed by 5 bases and 5 bases, with 8 bases remaining between them. The CDR3 extends over 13 amino acids. Germline lookup yields CDR1 SGDLS and CDR2 YYNGEE. With regard to this clone: Its matching antigen is unknown.

Some clones are missing from TCRdb's copy, which holds only in-frame ones; the method was immunoSEQ multiplex PCR. The sample lists around 91,000 clones; approximately 90% were seen once. Study outcomes and limitations: Along spike, vaccine-associated CD4 TCRs were found throughout, with dominance at 160-218 and 743-854. All repertoire sampling was performed exclusively after the peak T cell response. Per reports, nearly half of all spike-specific TCRs target regions that are unmutated in variants. White British ancestry dominated among donors, who included more females, and clonal diversity was possibly underestimated.

This TCR derives from an adult who received the AZD1222 COVID-19 vaccine. The V and J genes are TRBV9 and TRBJ1-6; the D gene is possibly TRBD1 (5 bases). The source material was peripheral blood, sampled 28 days after the second AZD1222 dose. CDR3 DNA sequence: TGTGCCAGCAGGGGGACGGATAATTCACCCCTCCACTTT. It specifies CASRGTDNSPLHF. Supplemented by reference TRBV9 and TRBJ1-6, the full variable domain reads DSGVTQTPKHLITATGQRVTLRCSPRSGDLSVYWYQQSLDQGLQFLIQYYNGEERAKGNILERFSAQQFPDLHSELNLSSLELGDSALYFCASRGTDNSPLHFGNGTRLTVT.